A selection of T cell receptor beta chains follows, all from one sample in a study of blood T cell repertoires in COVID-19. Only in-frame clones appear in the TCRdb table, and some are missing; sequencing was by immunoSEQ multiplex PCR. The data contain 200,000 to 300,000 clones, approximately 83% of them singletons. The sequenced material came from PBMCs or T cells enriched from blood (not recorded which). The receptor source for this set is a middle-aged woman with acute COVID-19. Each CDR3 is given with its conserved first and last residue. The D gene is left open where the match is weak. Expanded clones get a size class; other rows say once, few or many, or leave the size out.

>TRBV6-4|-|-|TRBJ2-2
CASSTGTDTGELFF
TGTGCCAGCAGTACCGGGACTGACACCGGGGAGCTGTTTTTT
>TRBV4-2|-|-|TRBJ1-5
CASSQEQYQPQHF
TGTGCCAGCAGCCAAGAACAGTACCAGCCCCAGCATTTT
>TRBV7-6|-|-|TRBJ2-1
CASSLTLSDNEQFF
TGTGCCAGCAGCTTAACGCTGAGCGACAATGAGCAGTTCTTC
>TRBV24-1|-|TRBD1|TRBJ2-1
CATSDPKDRHEQFF
TGTGCCACCAGTGATCCTAAGGACAGGCATGAGCAGTTCTTC
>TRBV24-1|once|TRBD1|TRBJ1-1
CATSATGVPTEAFF
TGTGCCACCAGTGCCACAGGGGTGCCCACTGAAGCTTTCTTT
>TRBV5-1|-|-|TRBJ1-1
CASSLALWQGGAFF
TGCGCCAGCAGCTTGGCCTTATGGCAGGGAGGGGCTTTCTTT
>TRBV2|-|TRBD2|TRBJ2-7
CASSRSGSGYEQYF
TGTGCCAGCAGTCGAAGCGGGAGCGGCTACGAGCAGTACTTC
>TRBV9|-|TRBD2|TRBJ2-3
CASSARSGRGRDTQYF
TGTGCCAGCAGCGCCAGGAGCGGGAGGGGAAGAGATACGCAGTATTTT
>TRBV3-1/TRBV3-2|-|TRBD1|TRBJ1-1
CASSPKTGGFSEAFF
TGTGCCAGCAGCCCGAAGACAGGGGGGTTTTCTGAAGCTTTCTTT
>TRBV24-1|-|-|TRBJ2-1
CATSDFNREQFF
TGTGCCACCAGTGATTTTAACCGGGAGCAGTTCTTC
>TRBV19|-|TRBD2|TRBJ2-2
CASMLAGDTGELFF
TGTGCCAGTATGTTAGCGGGAGACACCGGGGAGCTGTTTTTT
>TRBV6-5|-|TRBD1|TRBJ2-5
CASSRTGNTQETQYF
TGTGCCAGCAGCCGGACAGGAAACACCCAAGAGACCCAGTACTTC
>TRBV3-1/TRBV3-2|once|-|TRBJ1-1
CASRGGGEETEAFF
TGTGCCAGCAGGGGCGGGGGGGAAGAGACTGAAGCTTTCTTT
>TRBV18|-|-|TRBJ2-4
CASSPQRNLAKNIQYF
TGTGCCAGCTCACCACAGCGGAACCTAGCCAAAAACATTCAGTACTTC
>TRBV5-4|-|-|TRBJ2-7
CASSLDPGSYEQYF
TGTGCCAGCAGCTTGGACCCGGGGAGCTACGAGCAGTACTTC
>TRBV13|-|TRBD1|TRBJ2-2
CASSLGVGTGLNTGELFF
TGTGCCAGCAGCTTAGGGGTCGGGACAGGCCTTAACACCGGGGAGCTGTTTTTT
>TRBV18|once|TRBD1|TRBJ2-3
CASSRGQGTTDTQYF
TGTGCCAGCTCACGAGGACAGGGAACCACAGATACGCAGTATTTT
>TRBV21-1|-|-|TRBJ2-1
CASSKVSFLAERPFGFNEQFF
TGTGCCAGCAGCAAAGTTAGTTTCCTAGCGGAGAGGCCCTTCGGCTTCAATGAGCAGTTCTTC
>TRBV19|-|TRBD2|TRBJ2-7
CASSISPSGNYEQYF
TGTGCCAGTAGTATATCGCCTAGCGGGAACTACGAGCAGTACTTC
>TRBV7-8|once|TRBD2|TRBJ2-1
CASSLKVLGGGPYNEQFF
TGTGCCAGCAGCTTAAAGGTGTTAGGCGGGGGGCCCTACAATGAGCAGTTCTTC
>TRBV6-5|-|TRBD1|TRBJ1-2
CASSYSGTGVAGYTF
TGTGCCAGCAGTTACTCAGGGACAGGGGTTGCTGGCTACACCTTC
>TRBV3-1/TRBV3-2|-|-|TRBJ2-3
CASSQEGLGGYSTDTQYF
TGTGCCAGCAGCCAAGAGGGTTTGGGCGGGTATAGCACAGATACGCAGTATTTT
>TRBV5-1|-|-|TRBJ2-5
CASSLEVAFETQYF
TGCGCCAGCAGCTTGGAGGTAGCATTCGAGACCCAGTACTTC
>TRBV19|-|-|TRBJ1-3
CASRDTWSGNTIYF
TGTGCCAGTAGGGACACCTGGAGTGGAAACACCATATATTTT
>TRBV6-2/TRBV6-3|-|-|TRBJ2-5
CASSPRGEETQYF
TGTGCCAGCAGCCCCAGGGGGGAAGAGACCCAGTACTTC
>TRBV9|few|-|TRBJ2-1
CASSVDTGSYNEQFF
TGTGCCAGCAGCGTAGATACAGGCTCCTACAATGAGCAGTTCTTC
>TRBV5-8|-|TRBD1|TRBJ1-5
CASSTDRGEDQPQHF
TGTGCCAGCAGCACGGACAGGGGGGAAGATCAGCCCCAGCATTTT
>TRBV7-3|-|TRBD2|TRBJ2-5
CASSTGLAGQETQYF
TGTGCCAGCAGCACGGGGCTAGCGGGACAAGAGACCCAGTACTTC
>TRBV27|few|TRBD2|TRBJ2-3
CASSAGTSVSTDTQYF
TGTGCCAGCAGTGCCGGGACTAGCGTTAGCACAGATACGCAGTATTTT
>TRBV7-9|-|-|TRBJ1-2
CASSLAGSYGYTF
TGTGCCAGCAGCTTAGCCGGGAGCTATGGCTACACCTTC
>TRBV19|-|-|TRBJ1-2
CASSISTGSKYGYTF
TGTGCCAGTAGTATTTCGACAGGTTCCAAATATGGCTACACCTTC
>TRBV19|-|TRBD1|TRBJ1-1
CASSMAGGEDTEAFF
TGTGCCAGTAGTATGGCAGGGGGTGAAGACACTGAAGCTTTCTTT
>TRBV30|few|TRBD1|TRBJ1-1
CAWGQDFTEAFF
TGTGCCTGGGGACAGGATTTCACTGAAGCTTTCTTT
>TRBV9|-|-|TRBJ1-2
CASSETPTLNYGYTF
TGTGCCAGCAGCGAAACACCAACCCTCAACTATGGCTACACCTTC
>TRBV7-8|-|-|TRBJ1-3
CASSWVPGVSGNTIYF
TGTGCCAGCAGCTGGGTCCCAGGCGTCTCTGGAAACACCATATATTTT
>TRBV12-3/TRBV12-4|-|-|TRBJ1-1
CASSFSGTEAFF
TGTGCCAGCAGTTTTAGTGGCACTGAAGCTTTCTTT
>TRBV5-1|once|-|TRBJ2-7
CASNVRGAGEQYF
TGCGCCAGCAATGTTCGGGGGGCGGGCGAGCAGTACTTC
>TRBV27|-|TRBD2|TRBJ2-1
CASRDAGGHEQFF
TGTGCCAGCAGAGATGCGGGAGGGCATGAGCAGTTCTTC
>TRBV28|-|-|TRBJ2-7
CASGGASRYEQYF
TGTGCCAGCGGAGGGGCTAGCCGCTACGAGCAGTACTTC
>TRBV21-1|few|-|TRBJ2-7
CASRPRTSGFHPSYEQYF
TGTGCCAGCAGACCTAGGACTAGCGGCTTCCACCCTTCCTACGAGCAGTACTTC
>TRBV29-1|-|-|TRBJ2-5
CSVDEAAGEGETQYF
TGCAGCGTTGACGAGGCGGCAGGGGAAGGAGAGACCCAGTACTTC
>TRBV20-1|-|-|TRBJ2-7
CSVYNSYEQYF
TGCAGTGTTTACAACTCCTACGAGCAGTACTTC
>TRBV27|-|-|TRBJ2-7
CASSFMTSRGEQYF
TGTGCCAGCAGTTTTATGACTAGTCGGGGCGAGCAGTACTTC
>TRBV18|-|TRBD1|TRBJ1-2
CASSPGGTGFNYGYTF
TGTGCCAGCTCACCAGGCGGGACAGGGTTTAACTATGGCTACACCTTC
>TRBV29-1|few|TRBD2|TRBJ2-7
CSVGREGYEQYF
TGCAGCGTAGGTCGGGAGGGCTACGAGCAGTACTTC
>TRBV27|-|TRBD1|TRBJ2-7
CASSLGRGSYEQYF
TGTGCCAGCAGTTTAGGCAGGGGGTCCTACGAGCAGTACTTC
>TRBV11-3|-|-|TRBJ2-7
CASSLGPSSREQYF
TGTGCCAGCAGCTTAGGCCCTAGCTCGCGCGAGCAGTACTTC
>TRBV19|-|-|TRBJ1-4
CASLSPRAGRFSEKLFF
TGTGCCAGTCTAAGCCCGAGGGCAGGGAGGTTCTCTGAAAAACTGTTTTTT
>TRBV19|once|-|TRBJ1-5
CASSIGGDYNQPQHF
TGTGCCAGTAGTATTGGGGGGGACTACAATCAGCCCCAGCATTTT
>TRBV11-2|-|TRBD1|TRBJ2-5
CASRGQHQETQYF
TGTGCCAGCAGGGGACAGCACCAAGAGACCCAGTACTTC
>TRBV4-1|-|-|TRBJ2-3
CASSQIAVTDTQYF
TGCGCCAGCAGCCAAATAGCGGTCACAGATACGCAGTATTTT
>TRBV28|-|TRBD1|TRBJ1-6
CASSSFSRGRKNSPLHF
TGTGCCAGCAGTTCGTTTTCCAGGGGGCGCAAGAATTCACCCCTCCACTTT
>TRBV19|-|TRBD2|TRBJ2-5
CASAAMGEGLAGETQYF
TGTGCCAGTGCCGCCATGGGGGAAGGACTAGCGGGTGAGACCCAGTACTTC
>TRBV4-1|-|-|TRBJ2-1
CASSQMGLNYNEQFF
TGCGCCAGCAGCCAGATGGGACTCAACTACAATGAGCAGTTCTTC
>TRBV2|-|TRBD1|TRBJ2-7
CASSGDRGGYEQYF
TGTGCCAGCAGTGGAGACAGGGGAGGCTACGAGCAGTACTTC
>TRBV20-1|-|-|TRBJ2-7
CSASGSGSSYEQYF
TGCAGTGCTAGTGGTAGCGGTAGCTCCTACGAGCAGTACTTC
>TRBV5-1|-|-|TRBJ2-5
CASSFPGEEETQYF
TGCGCCAGCAGCTTCCCAGGGGAAGAGGAGACCCAGTACTTC
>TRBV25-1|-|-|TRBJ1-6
CASSESTVYNSPLHF
TGTGCCAGCAGTGAATCAACAGTTTATAATTCACCCCTCCACTTT
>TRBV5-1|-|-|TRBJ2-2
CASSVQGPGELFF
TGCGCCAGCAGTGTTCAGGGGCCCGGGGAGCTGTTTTTT
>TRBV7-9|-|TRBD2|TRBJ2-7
CASSLVRGGRAYEQYF
TGTGCCAGCAGCTTAGTACGGGGAGGGAGAGCCTACGAGCAGTACTTC